Each of the 20 T cell receptor beta chains below was sequenced from the same sample in a study of CD8+ T cells in alopecia areata (dated by TCRdb to the late 2010s). This specimen's time point label, per the study, means: about 4 weeks on oral tofacitinib. The treatment or condition label, read with the paper, signifies: oral pan-JAK inhibitor, 5-10 mg twice daily. The library was generated by the immunoSEQ multiplex PCR assay. For TCR sequencing, RNA was extracted from every sample and reverse transcribed into cDNA to serve as template. TCRdb obtained this table from immuneACCESS and retained in-frame rearrangements with V and J assigned. These tables miss some clones; where compared with another copy, unresolved V genes account for less than half of the shortfall, and the remainder is unexplained. The sample table shows about 160,000 clones, and less than 70% are seen once. 0.75% to 0.95% of the sample is in the top ten clones.

Specimen: CD4+ T cells sorted from blood, collected at week 4, from a patient treated with tofacitinib. All receptors come from a human donor with alopecia areata.

The chain combines TRBV5-1 with TRBJ2-1, with TRBD1 matching over 8 bases. CDR3 size: 14 residues. Germline V lookup: CDR1 SGHRS, CDR2 YFSETQ. Unmatched junction bases numbered 10, after V lost 3 bases and J lost 11 bases. Here the CDR3 reads CASSSGQGSLQQFF. Here the CDR3 DNA reads TGCGCCAGCAGCTCCGGACAGGGATCACTACAGCAGTTCTTC.

The chain has TRBV5-6 and TRBJ1-5, with D uncertain. This CDR3 has 13 amino acids. Trimming took 1 base from V and 3 from J, leaving 5 bases between them. CDR1 is SGHDT, CDR2 YYEEEE, per germline. The CDR3 here is CASSLSPNQPQHF. Here the CDR3 DNA reads TGTGCCAGCAGCTTGTCACCCAATCAGCCCCAGCATTTT. Filled out from reference TRBV5-6 and TRBJ1-5, the complete variable domain reads DAGVTQSPTHLIKTRGQQVTLRCSPKSGHDTVSWYQQALGQGPQFIFQYYEEEERQRGNFPDRFSGHQFPNYSSELNVNALLLGDSALYLCASSLSPNQPQHFGDGTRLSIL.

V gene TRBV30 combines with J gene TRBJ1-2; D remains ambiguous. Trimming removed 8 bases from V and 4 bases from J, with 14 bases in between. Germline CDR1 is GTSNPN and CDR2 is SVGIG (reference sequence). The CDR3 sequence is 12 residues long. Here the CDR3 reads CAVQGYVYGYTF. The CDR3 DNA follows: TGTGCCGTACAAGGGTACGTCTATGGCTACACCTTC. Full variable domain (missing parts from reference TRBV30 and TRBJ1-2): SQTIHQWPATLVQPVGSPLSLECTVEGTSNPNLYWYRQAAGRGLQLLFYSVGIGQISSEVPQNLSASRPQDRQFILSSKKLLLSDSGFYLCAVQGYVYGYTFGSGTRLTVV.

The rearrangement joins TRBV30 to TRBJ2-1; possibly TRBD2 for D (5 bases). Looked up from germline, CDR1 is GTSNPN and CDR2 is SVGIG (reference sequence). The CDR3 contains 16 residues. V gave up 8 bases and J gave up 4 bases, with 24 bases separating them. The CDR3 is CAGRSLRAKAYNEQFF. The CDR3 DNA reads TGTGCCGGAAGGAGTTTGAGGGCGAAAGCGTACAATGAGCAGTTCTTC.

This clone was observed a few times. V usage is TRBV29-1 and J usage is TRBJ2-1, with 11 nucleotides matching TRBD1. Trimming removed 6 bases from V and 0 bases from J; junction bases left unmatched: 4. Germline V CDR1 and CDR2: SQVTM, ANQGSEA. The CDR3 covers 15 residues. CDR3 protein: CSVTGTGGSYNEQFF. DNA of the CDR3: TGCAGCGTGACCGGGACAGGGGGCTCCTACAATGAGCAGTTCTTC.

The gene calls are TRBV30 and TRBJ1-5, with 9 bases that match TRBD1. Germline values: CDR1 GTSNPN, CDR2 SVGIG (reference sequence). CDR3 size: 13 residues. Unmatched junction bases numbered 5, after V lost 5 bases and J lost 6 bases. Written as DNA, the CDR3 is TGTGCCTGGGCCGGGACAGGGAGTCAGCCCCAGCATTTT. Translating it yields CAWAGTGSQPQHF.

This chain links TRBV29-1 with TRBJ1-2; tentative D call: TRBD1 (6 bases). CDR1 and CDR2 from the germline V gene are SQVTM and ANQGSEA. The ends were cut back, 6 bases at V and 3 bases at J, with 14 bases in the middle. CDR3 size: 13 residues. CDR3: CSVWGQGHYGYTF. CDR3 nucleotides: TGCAGCGTATGGGGGCAGGGGCACTATGGCTACACCTTC.

In this sample, this clone turned up a few times. The chain carries TRBV29-1 and TRBJ2-1; tentatively, D is TRBD1 (6 bases). CDR1 and CDR2 (germline): SQVTM, ANQGSEA. Between the trimmed V and J ends, which lost 6 bases and 4 bases, there was a span of 10 bases. The CDR3 runs to 12 residues. CDR3 residues: CSVYDRYNEQFF. In nucleotides, the CDR3 is TGCAGCGTGTACGACAGGTACAATGAGCAGTTCTTC.

This chain connects TRBV6-5 to TRBJ2-4, with D unresolved. CDR3 length: 14 amino acids. The germline V gene encodes CDR1 MNHEY and CDR2 SVGAGI. V gave up 0 bases and J gave up 2 bases, with 5 bases separating them. Here the CDR3 reads CASSYSRTKNIQYF. CDR3 nucleotide sequence: TGTGCCAGCAGTTACTCCCGGACCAAAAACATTCAGTACTTC.

CDR3 DNA sequence: TGTGCCAGCAGCTTAGTAACGACTCGAGATTCACCCCTCCACTTT. Its translation is CASSLVTTRDSPLHF. This chain links TRBV7-6 with TRBJ1-6; no firm D call. The CDR3 is made up of 15 amino acids. V was clipped by 1 base and J by 8 bases, with 12 bases between them. The germline gives CDR1 SGHVS, CDR2 FNYEAQ.

V usage is TRBV11-2 and J usage is TRBJ2-5; 9 bases are shared with TRBD2. The germline V gene has CDR1 SGHAT and CDR2 FQNNGV. The CDR3 is 16 residues long. V shed 5 bases and J 4 bases; nucleotides not matched to a gene: 11. CDR3 sequence reads: CASSPLRRGGPETQYF. The CDR3 DNA is TGTGCCAGCAGCCCCCTGAGGCGGGGGGGTCCAGAGACCCAGTACTTC. The full variable domain, rest sourced from reference TRBV11-2 and TRBJ2-5, is EAGVAQSPRYKIIEKRQSVAFWCNPISGHATLYWYQQILGQGPKLLIQFQNNGVVDDSQLPKDRFSAERLKGVDSTLKIQPAKLEDSAVYLCASSPLRRGGPETQYFGPGTRLLVL.

This clone showed up just once. Here the CDR3 reads CSVGQLEGETQYF. DNA for the CDR3: TGCAGCGTTGGCCAGCTAGAAGGGGAGACCCAGTACTTC. The rearrangement joins TRBV29-1 to TRBJ2-5, with D unresolved. Trimming took off 4 bases at V and 5 bases at J, with 14 bases between the two ends. CDR3 length equals 13 residues. Germline V gives CDR1 SQVTM, CDR2 ANQGSEA.

This sequence joins TRBV27 and TRBJ1-2; 9 positions agree with TRBD1. Germline CDR1 and CDR2: MNHEY and SMNVEV (reference sequence). After removal of 4 bases from V and 4 bases from J, the junction contained 7 bases not matched to a gene. CDR3 length: 15 residues. The DNA for the CDR3 is TGTGCCAGCAGTTCTCCGGGACAGGGAGCCTATGGCTACACCTTC. Protein sequence: CASSSPGQGAYGYTF.

This chain connects TRBV7-9 to TRBJ2-5; 12 bases fit TRBD2. The CDR3 contains 18 residues. The germline gives CDR1 SEHNR, CDR2 FQNEAQ (reference sequence). V shed 3 bases, J shed 5 bases, and the junction held 13 bases outside the gene matches. The CDR3 nucleotides read TGTGCCAGCAGCTTCGGAAGGGCTAGCGGGGGGGCCGGTGAGACCCAGTACTTC. Translating gives CASSFGRASGGAGETQYF.

This chain uses TRBV30 with TRBJ1-3; a possible D gene is TRBD1 (5 bases). With 2 bases removed from V and 2 bases from J, the gap between germline ends came to 7 bases. CDR1 and CDR2 from the germline V gene are GTSNPN and SVGIG (reference sequence). CDR3 length equals 13 residues. The CDR3 DNA reads TGTGCCTGGAGTACGGGGCCTGGAAACACCATATATTTT. Residues: CAWSTGPGNTIYF. Drawing the rest from reference TRBV30 and TRBJ1-3, the complete variable domain is SQTIHQWPATLVQPVGSPLSLECTVEGTSNPNLYWYRQAAGRGLQLLFYSVGIGQISSEVPQNLSASRPQDRQFILSSKKLLLSDSGFYLCAWSTGPGNTIYFGEGSWLTVV.

The chain couples TRBV29-1 to TRBJ1-2; 7 positions agree with TRBD1. The length of the CDR3 is 15 residues. V shed 4 bases and J 6 bases; nucleotides not matched to a gene: 14. Germline V gene lookup returns CDR1 SQVTM and CDR2 ANQGSEA. The CDR3 loop is CSVALSSGGKNGYTF. For the CDR3, the DNA is TGCAGCGTTGCATTAAGCTCAGGGGGTAAAAATGGCTACACCTTC.

This clone was seen a few times. V and J are TRBV30 and TRBJ1-6; D remains ambiguous. CDR3 length: 15 amino acids. Germline assignment: CDR1 GTSNPN and CDR2 SVGIG (reference sequence). V gave up 4 bases and J gave up 7 bases, with 17 bases separating them. This CDR3 is CAWKTTQRSNSPLHF. The CDR3 DNA is TGTGCCTGGAAAACAACACAGAGGTCCAATTCACCCCTCCACTTT. The complete variable domain, with remaining parts taken from reference TRBV30 and TRBJ1-6, reads SQTIHQWPATLVQPVGSPLSLECTVEGTSNPNLYWYRQAAGRGLQLLFYSVGIGQISSEVPQNLSASRPQDRQFILSSKKLLLSDSGFYLCAWKTTQRSNSPLHFGNGTRLTVT.

This chain joins TRBV6-5 and TRBJ2-1; 7 bases agree with TRBD1. CDR3 length: 15 amino acids. Germline V gives CDR1 MNHEY, CDR2 SVGAGI. The V and J ends lost 5 bases and 4 bases, in that order; junction bases with no gene match: 8. CDR3 amino acids: CASSPPQGDYNEQFF. CDR3 DNA sequence: TGTGCCAGCAGTCCCCCCCAGGGGGATTACAATGAGCAGTTCTTC.

The chain is built from TRBV9 and TRBJ2-1; 12 bases are shared with TRBD2. With 0 bases clipped from V and 9 bases from J, the junction kept 7 bases outside the gene matches. The CDR3 sequence is 16 residues long. CDR1 is SGDLS, CDR2 YYNGEE, per germline. Here the CDR3 DNA reads TGTGCCAGCAGCGTAGGACTAGCGGGGGACCCGGGTGAGCAGTTCTTC. This gives the protein CASSVGLAGDPGEQFF.

Only one count was recorded for this clone. This sequence joins TRBV5-1 and TRBJ2-1; a weak D match, TRBD1 (6 bases). Trimming removed 0 bases from V and 10 bases from J, with 14 bases in between. The length of the CDR3 is 14 residues. Germline-derived CDR1 and CDR2 are SGHRS and YFSETQ. This chain's CDR3 is CASSLVPGVNEQFF. Here the CDR3 DNA reads TGCGCCAGCAGCTTGGTCCCAGGGGTCAACGAGCAGTTCTTC. Drawing the rest from reference TRBV5-1 and TRBJ2-1, the complete variable domain is KAGVTQTPRYLIKTRGQQVTLSCSPISGHRSVSWYQQTPGQGLQFLFEYFSETQRNKGNFPGRFSGRQFSNSRSEMNVSTLELGDSALYLCASSLVPGVNEQFFGPGTRLTVL.